This TCR beta chain is drawn from a study of T cell responses to AZD1222 COVID-19 vaccine. Germline V gene lookup returns CDR1 LNHDA and CDR2 SQIVND (reference sequence). The V end lost 1 base, the J end lost 0 bases, and 13 bases lay between the germline ends. CDR3 length: 16 residues. Libraries were prepared by immunoSEQ multiplex PCR; TCRdb keeps only in-frame clonotypes and omits some of them. The repertoire holds under 200,000 clones, with approximately 90% as singletons. Sequencing was performed on peripheral blood, taken 28 days after the second AZD1222 dose. The V call is TRBV19, the J call TRBJ2-7; D perhaps matches TRBD2 (6 bases). The receptor was derived from an adult who received the AZD1222 COVID-19 vaccine. CDR3 loop: CASSIVGTVSSYEQYF. The CDR3 region has the DNA TGTGCCAGTAGTATAGTCGGGACTGTAAGCTCCTACGAGCAGTACTTC.